This T cell receptor (beta chain) was identified in a study of CD8+CD57+ T cells in acquired aplastic anemia. Study details: Sorted CD4+ and CD8+ cell DNA averaged around 3 ug. Findings and caveats of the study: Significant differences in CD8+ Simpson's diversity were not observed between patients and controls. Almost 30 shared CD8+ CDR3s appeared highly expressed within patients' immunodominant clones.

To note about this clonotype: Its matching antigen is unknown.

Genomic DNA, the template, was used for profiling of the TCR beta VDJ and CDR3. TCRdb fed the reads into MiXCR, producing one record per CDR3 protein. The sample has 300,000 or so distinct CDR3 sequences; roughly 50% are singletons. Germline assignment: CDR1 SGHAT and CDR2 FQNNGV. CDR3 length equals 17 residues. Trimming removed 5 bases from V and 1 base from J; junction bases left unmatched: 9. This clonotype was obtained from a human donor with severe aplastic anemia or a healthy control (not recorded which). Material: sorted CD4+, CD8+, or CD8+CD57+ T cells (not recorded which) from PBMCs. The V gene is TRBV11-2, the J gene TRBJ1-1, with TRBD1 matching over 11 bases. For the CDR3, the DNA is TGTGCCAGCAGCCAATCCAGGACAGGGGGCCGGAACACTGAAGCTTTCTTT. This translates into CASSQSRTGGRNTEAFF.